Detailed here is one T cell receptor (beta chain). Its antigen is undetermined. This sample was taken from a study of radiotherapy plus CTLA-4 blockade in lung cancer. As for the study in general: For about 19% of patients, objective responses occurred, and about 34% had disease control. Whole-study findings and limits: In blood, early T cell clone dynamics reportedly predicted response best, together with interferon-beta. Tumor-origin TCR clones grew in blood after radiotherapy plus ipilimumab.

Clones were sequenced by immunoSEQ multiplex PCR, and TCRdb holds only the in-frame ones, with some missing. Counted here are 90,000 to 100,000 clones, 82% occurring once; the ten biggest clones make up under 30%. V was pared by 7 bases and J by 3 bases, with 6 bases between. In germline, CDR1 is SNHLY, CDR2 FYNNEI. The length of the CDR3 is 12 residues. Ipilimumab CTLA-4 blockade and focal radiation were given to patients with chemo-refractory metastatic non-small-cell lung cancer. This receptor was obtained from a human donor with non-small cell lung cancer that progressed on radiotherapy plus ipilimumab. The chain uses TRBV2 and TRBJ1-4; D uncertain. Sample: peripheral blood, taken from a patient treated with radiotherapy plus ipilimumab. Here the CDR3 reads CASKWSNEKLFF. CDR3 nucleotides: TGTGCCAGCAAATGGTCTAATGAAAAACTGTTTTTT.